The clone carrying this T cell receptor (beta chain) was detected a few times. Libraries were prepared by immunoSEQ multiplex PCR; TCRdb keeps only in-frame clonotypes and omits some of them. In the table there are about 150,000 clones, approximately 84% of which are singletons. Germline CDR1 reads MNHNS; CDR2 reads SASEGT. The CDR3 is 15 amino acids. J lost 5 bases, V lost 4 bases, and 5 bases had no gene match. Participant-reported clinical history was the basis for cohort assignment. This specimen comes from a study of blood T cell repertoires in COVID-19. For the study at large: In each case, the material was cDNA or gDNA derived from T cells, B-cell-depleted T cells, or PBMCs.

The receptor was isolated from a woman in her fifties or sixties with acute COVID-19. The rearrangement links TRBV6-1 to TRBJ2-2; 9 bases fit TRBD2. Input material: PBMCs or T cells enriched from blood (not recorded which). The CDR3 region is CASSVAGVRTGELFF. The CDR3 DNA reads TGTGCCAGCAGTGTAGCGGGAGTCCGAACCGGGGAGCTGTTTTTT.